Following are 16 T cell receptor beta chains from one sample sequenced in a study of PD-1 blockade in classical Hodgkin lymphoma. Documented time point: cycle 4 day 1 (C4D1), after 5 to 7 weeks of nivolumab. Every one of the patients relapsed after autologous stem cell transplantation (brentuximab vedotin exposure was variable). TCRdb keeps only in-frame clones here, not all; method: immunoSEQ multiplex PCR. This sample yields tens of thousands of clones, of which around nine tenths are seen a single time; about 8.3% belongs to the top ten. The sequenced sample was peripheral blood mononuclear cells (PBMCs), obtained before the fourth cycle of nivolumab. All receptors derive from a human donor with classical Hodgkin lymphoma.

The chain employs TRBV6-1 and TRBJ1-2; tentative D call: TRBD1 (5 bases). The germline V gene has CDR1 MNHNS and CDR2 SASEGT. The CDR3 is 15 amino acids. The V and J ends lost 2 bases and 0 bases respectively, with 10 bases between them. This chain's CDR3 is CASSEIGTTNYGYTF. The CDR3 bases are TGTGCCAGCAGTGAAATAGGGACCACTAACTATGGCTACACCTTC.

The V and J genes are TRBV6-5 and TRBJ1-2; TRBD1 agrees at 8 bases. Germline CDR1 reads MNHEY; CDR2 reads SVGAGI. Trimming at V came to 2 bases and at J to 5 bases, leaving 7 bases not matched to a gene. The CDR3 loop spans 15 amino acids. The CDR3 region is CASSYAHTGGYGYTF. Written as DNA, the CDR3 is TGTGCCAGCAGTTACGCCCATACAGGGGGTTATGGCTACACCTTC.

The chain is built from TRBV6-6 and TRBJ1-1; 8 bases fit TRBD1. V lost 7 bases to trimming and J lost 4 bases; unmatched junction nucleotides: 8. Germline loops: CDR1 MNHNY, CDR2 SVGAGI (reference sequence). The CDR3 sequence is 14 residues long. CDR3 amino acids: CASTQGGGSTEAFF. In DNA, the CDR3 is TGTGCCAGCACACAGGGGGGTGGGAGCACTGAAGCTTTCTTT.

This chain connects TRBV28 to TRBJ1-5, with 7 nucleotides matching TRBD1. J was trimmed by 5 bases and V by 3 bases; bases with no gene match: 4. Germline V gene sequence: CDR1 MDHEN, CDR2 SYDVKM. This CDR3 has 14 residues. The CDR3 reads CASSFSGGYQPQHF. The CDR3 DNA reads as TGTGCCAGCAGTTTCTCAGGGGGTTATCAGCCCCAGCATTTT.

V and J are TRBV6-6 and TRBJ2-1, with 7 bases lining up with TRBD2. The CDR3 has 14 amino acids. CDR1 and CDR2 (germline): MNHNY, SVGAGI (reference sequence). The V gene end was trimmed by 7 bases and the J gene end by 5 bases; junction bases not matched to a gene: 8. The CDR3 here is CASKWSGADNEQFF. The CDR3 DNA reads TGTGCCAGCAAGTGGAGCGGGGCCGACAATGAGCAGTTCTTC.

This clone was seen only once. The chain carries TRBV5-4 and TRBJ2-7; the D call may be TRBD1 or TRBD2 (5 bases each). Per germline, CDR1 SGHNT and CDR2 YYREEE (reference sequence). The CDR3 consists of 14 residues. The germline V and J ends were trimmed by 4 bases and 4 bases, with 15 bases remaining between them. In DNA, the CDR3 is TGTGCCAGCAGCCCGGGGACCCAGAGGTACGAGCAGTACTTC. As protein: CASSPGTQRYEQYF.

This chain uses TRBV30 with TRBJ1-6; D gene uncertain. The CDR3 has 12 amino acids. From germline, CDR1 is GTSNPN and CDR2 SVGIG (reference sequence). Trimming shortened V by 5 bases and J by 5 bases, and 7 bases separated the two germline ends. CDR3 loop: CAWEMNNSPLHF. The CDR3 region has the DNA TGTGCCTGGGAGATGAATAATTCACCCCTCCACTTT.

This chain uses TRBV5-1 with TRBJ1-1; maybe TRBD1 (6 bases). Trimming removed 5 bases from V and 3 bases from J, with 14 bases in between. The CDR3 extends over 14 amino acids. CDR1 and CDR2 from the germline V gene are SGHRS and YFSETQ. The CDR3 reads CASSSQGIDTEAFF. In DNA, the CDR3 is TGCGCCAGCAGTAGTCAGGGGATTGACACTGAAGCTTTCTTT.

This clone was found once. The gene calls are TRBV5-1 and TRBJ2-7, with 8 bases aligning to TRBD1. The CDR3 runs 14 residues. From germline, CDR1 is SGHRS and CDR2 YFSETQ. V shed 4 bases and J 1 base; nucleotides not matched to a gene: 4. CDR3 bases: TGCGCCAGCAGCCAACAGGGGGATTCCTACGAGCAGTACTTC. It translates to CASSQQGDSYEQYF. The entire variable domain, with the rest obtained from reference TRBV5-1 and TRBJ2-7, is as follows: KAGVTQTPRYLIKTRGQQVTLSCSPISGHRSVSWYQQTPGQGLQFLFEYFSETQRNKGNFPGRFSGRQFSNSRSEMNVSTLELGDSALYLCASSQQGDSYEQYFGPGTRLTVT.

Concerning this clone: A read error may account for a junction end that differs from germline. V is TRBV5-8 and J is TRBJ2-3, with TRBD2 identical over 10 bases. CDR3 size: 17 residues. Germline V gene data show CDR1 as SGHTS and CDR2 as YDEGEE. In DNA form, the CDR3 reads TGTGCCAGCAGCCCGTGGGTTAAGCGGGGGGGCACATATACGCAGTATTTT. It translates to CASSPWVKRGGTYTQYF.

J is TRBJ1-2 and V is TRBV6-5; D might be TRBD1 (6 bases). This CDR3 is 14 amino acids long. V was trimmed by 2 bases and J by 7 bases, leaving 14 bases between them. Per germline, CDR1 MNHEY and CDR2 SVGAGI. Here the CDR3 reads CASSYRQGIGGYTF. CDR3 sequence (DNA): TGTGCCAGCAGTTACCGGCAGGGGATTGGTGGCTACACCTTC.

The chain combines TRBV4-1 with TRBJ1-4, with D perhaps TRBD1 (6 bases). Germline CDR1 reads MGHRA; CDR2 reads YSYEKL. The CDR3 consists of 17 residues. Trimming cost V 0 bases and J 3 bases, with 14 bases left between them. The chain's CDR3 is CASSQETGRTANEKLFF. In DNA form, the CDR3 reads TGCGCCAGCAGCCAAGAAACGGGTAGGACAGCTAATGAAAAACTGTTTTTT.

The J gene is TRBJ1-6, the V gene TRBV2; the match to TRBD1 covers 9 bases. Germline-derived CDR1 and CDR2 are SNHLY and FYNNEI. The CDR3 runs to 15 residues. V lost 8 bases to trimming and J lost 9 bases; unmatched junction nucleotides: 11. CDR3 sequence reads: CASYPTGTGFSPLHF. As DNA, the CDR3 is TGTGCCAGCTATCCTACCGGGACAGGGTTTTCACCCCTCCACTTT.

V and J are TRBV11-1 and TRBJ2-5; tentative D call: TRBD1 (6 bases). The V and J ends lost 1 base and 4 bases respectively, with 10 bases between them. The CDR3 runs to 14 residues. The germline V gene encodes CDR1 SGHAT and CDR2 FQDESV (reference sequence). CDR3: CASSLVAGVETQYF. The CDR3 DNA sequence: TGTGCCAGCAGCTTAGTGGCAGGGGTAGAGACCCAGTACTTC.

The chain is built from TRBV27 and TRBJ1-4, with D possibly matching TRBD1 (5 bases). Germline V CDR1 and CDR2: MNHEY, SMNVEV (reference sequence). CDR3 length equals 15 residues. Trimming took 3 bases from V and 8 from J, leaving 16 bases between them. The CDR3 DNA reads TGTGCCAGCAGTTTTCGAGGGACCGCCGGAGAAAAACTGTTTTTT. This codes for CASSFRGTAGEKLFF.

This clone came up a few times. The chain is built from TRBV19 and TRBJ1-1; D unresolved. CDR3 length: 14 amino acids. From germline, CDR1 is LNHDA and CDR2 SQIVND (reference sequence). Trimming shortened V by 3 bases and J by 2 bases, and 10 bases separated the two germline ends. The CDR3 protein is CASSITVDNTEAFF. CDR3 in DNA: TGTGCCAGTAGTATCACAGTGGATAACACTGAAGCTTTCTTT.